What follows describes a single T cell receptor beta chain. What it recognizes is unknown. Trimming took 5 bases from V and 7 from J; bases not matched to a gene: 10. This CDR3 contains 14 residues. Germline loops: CDR1 SGHNT, CDR2 YYREEE (reference sequence). This entry belongs to a study of T cell responses to AZD1222 COVID-19 vaccine. Study observations and caveats: Spike-specific TCR breadth and depth were elevated following two AZD1222 doses. Distributed over spike, vaccine-associated CD4 TCRs predominated at 160-218 and 743-854.

Assay: immunoSEQ multiplex PCR; the TCRdb copy retains only in-frame clones and omits some. This table has about 100,000 clones, around nine tenths appearing once. The V gene is TRBV5-4, the J gene TRBJ1-2, with 8 bases fitting TRBD1. The sequence was collected from an adult in good health. Sequenced here: peripheral blood, sampled on day 0 of AZD1222 vaccination. Here the CDR3 DNA reads TGTGCCAGCAGTTCAGGGGGCCTCGGCCGTGGCTACACCTTC. It translates to CASSSGGLGRGYTF.